The source of this T cell receptor (beta chain) is a study of shared clonotypes between healthy human individuals. The trim removed 3 bases at V and 8 bases at J, leaving 6 bases unmatched. CDR3 length: 13 residues. Per the germline V gene, CDR1 is MNHEY and CDR2 is SMNVEV (reference sequence). Assay used: immunoSEQ multiplex PCR; TCRdb lists only in-frame clones, some missing. The sample shows roughly 2.1 million clones, about 93% of them seen only once. CD45RO-negative, CCR7-positively selected cells formed the naive CD8 fraction, excluding terminally differentiated effector memory CD45RA+ cells. Nashville, Tennessee was home to all donors, who were Caucasian adults.

The specimen sequenced was naive CD8+ T cells from PBMCs. This receptor was identified in a man younger than 35 in good health. Some clones in this sample may be carry-over from other donors' samples. The chain is built from TRBV27 and TRBJ1-1, with 7 bases lining up with TRBD1. The CDR3 here is CASSLGPGGEAFF. CDR3 DNA: TGTGCCAGCAGTTTGGGGCCAGGGGGAGAAGCTTTCTTT.